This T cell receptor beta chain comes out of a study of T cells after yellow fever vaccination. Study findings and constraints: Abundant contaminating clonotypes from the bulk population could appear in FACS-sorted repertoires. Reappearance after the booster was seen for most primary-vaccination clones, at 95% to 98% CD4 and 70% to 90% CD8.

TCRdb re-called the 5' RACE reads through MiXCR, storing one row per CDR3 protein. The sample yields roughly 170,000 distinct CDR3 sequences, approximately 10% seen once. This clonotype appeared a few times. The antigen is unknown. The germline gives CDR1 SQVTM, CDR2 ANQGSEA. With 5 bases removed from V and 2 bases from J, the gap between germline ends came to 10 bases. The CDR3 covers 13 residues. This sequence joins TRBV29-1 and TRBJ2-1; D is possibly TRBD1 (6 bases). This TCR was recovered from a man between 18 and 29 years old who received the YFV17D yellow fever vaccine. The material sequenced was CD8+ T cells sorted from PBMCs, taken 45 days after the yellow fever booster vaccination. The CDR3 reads CSVWTATYNEQFF. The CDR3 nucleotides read TGCAGCGTTTGGACAGCTACCTACAATGAGCAGTTCTTC.